What follows is one TCR beta chain and its context. Its cognate antigen is unknown. The source of the sample is a study of OX40 agonist ivuxolimab in advanced cancers. Looking at the study overall: A male proportion of over 75% was recorded, with mean age approximately 60 years and range roughly 23 to 79.

Measured with immunoSEQ multiplex PCR; TCRdb has only the in-frame clones, and not every one. The sample has tens of thousands of clones; approximately 78% are singletons. Study findings and constraints: By week 6 at 0.1 to 3.0 mg/kg, blood CD4+ and CD8+ T cells had expanded clonally. Relative to CD4+ cells, CD8+ T cells on average had more expanded clones.

No patient had autoimmune disease or received systemic immunosuppression. V lost 4 bases and J lost 6; bases outside the gene matches: 10. The CDR3 length is 17 residues. Germline-derived CDR1 and CDR2 are SGHTA and FQGTGA. The rearrangement uses TRBV7-3 and TRBJ2-2, with 11 bases identical to TRBD2. This receptor was obtained from an adult with an advanced solid tumor such as melanoma, head and neck, liver or kidney cancer. Sequences were derived from CD4+ or CD8+ T cells sorted from blood, sampled in a trial of the OX40 agonist ivuxolimab. CDR3 region: CASSSLGGLAASGELFF. CDR3 DNA: TGTGCCAGCAGCTCCCTAGGGGGACTAGCGGCCTCCGGGGAGCTGTTTTTT. The whole variable domain, filled in from reference TRBV7-3 and TRBJ2-2, reads GAGVSQTPSNKVTEKGKYVELRCDPISGHTALYWYRQSLGQGPEFLIYFQGTGAADDSGLPNDRFFAVRPEGSVSTLKIQRTERGDSAVYLCASSSLGGLAASGELFFGEGSRLTVL.